Sequencing of this T cell receptor (beta chain) was carried out in a study of cytomegalovirus exposure and HLA in healthy donors. Notes on this clone: Antigen unknown.

The CDR3 is 15 amino acids. V gave up 5 bases and J gave up 2 bases, with 14 bases separating them. Germline-derived CDR1 and CDR2 are ENHRY and SYGVKD. The primer mix had 60 Vbeta and 13 Jbeta primers. The repertoire was sequenced with immunoSEQ multiplex PCR; TCRdb's copy has only in-frame clones and lacks some. The repertoire includes some 150,000 clones, approximately 64% of them detected once, and roughly 2.5% sits in the top ten. Unrecorded immune exposure was likely among donors, who were nominally healthy when sampled. Findings and caveats of the study: In a later analysis, V- and J-gene trimming of beta chains associated with a DCLRE1C missense variant, replicated independently. Further analysis was carried out later, and it showed several of the most significant clusters appearing linked to common viral pathogens. The classifier was said to identify cytomegalovirus status with high specificity and sensitivity.

V is TRBV10-3 and J is TRBJ2-3, with D possibly matching TRBD2 (6 bases). The sequenced material came from PBMCs. The TCR was taken from a woman aged 40 to 55 in good health and CMV-seronegative. CDR3 protein: CAISKSGGDTDTQYF. The DNA of the CDR3 is TGTGCCATCAGTAAAAGTGGAGGGGACACAGATACGCAGTATTTT.